Presented here are 27 T cell receptor beta chains from one specimen sequenced in a study of shared clonotypes between healthy human individuals. Assay used: immunoSEQ multiplex PCR; TCRdb lists only in-frame clones, some missing. The data hold roughly 2.2 million clones, with less than 95% observed a single time. Sequences were obtained from naive CD4+ T cells from PBMCs. Subset in this sample: CD45RA+ positively selected. The receptor set was obtained from a young man in good health. Some clones in this sample may be carry-over from other donors' samples.

The rearrangement joins TRBV14 to TRBJ1-2, with D possibly being TRBD1 (5 bases). The CDR3 spans 16 residues. V shed 4 bases and J shed 8 bases, with 23 bases lying between them. Germline-derived CDR1 and CDR2 are SGHDN and FVKESK. The DNA of the CDR3 is TGTGCCAGCAGCCTCGGACATGGCTTTGTCCTCACGGGCTACACCTTC. It is translated as CASSLGHGFVLTGYTF.

V gene TRBV7-3 combines with J gene TRBJ1-1, with a tentative D call TRBD1 (5 bases). Germline-derived CDR1 and CDR2 are SGHTA and FQGTGA. This CDR3 has 14 residues. Trimming stripped 5 bases from V and 8 bases from J, with 18 bases between. CDR3 sequence reads: CASSLIEAGQEAFF. CDR3 bases: TGTGCCAGCAGCCTTATCGAGGCGGGGCAGGAAGCTTTCTTT. The variable domain in full, completed from reference TRBV7-3 and TRBJ1-1, reads GAGVSQTPSNKVTEKGKYVELRCDPISGHTALYWYRQSLGQGPEFLIYFQGTGAADDSGLPNDRFFAVRPEGSVSTLKIQRTERGDSAVYLCASSLIEAGQEAFFGQGTRLTVV.

The V gene is TRBV6-5, the J gene TRBJ1-6, with D maybe TRBD1 (6 bases). CDR1 is MNHEY and CDR2 is SVGAGI in the germline V gene. The CDR3 sequence is 16 residues long. Deletions cut 3 bases from V and 8 bases from J, with 17 bases between. This CDR3 reads CASSYGGQGGDSPLHF. The CDR3 DNA reads TGTGCCAGCAGTTATGGCGGTCAAGGGGGGGATTCACCCCTCCACTTT.

V is TRBV28 and J is TRBJ2-4; TRBD2 aligns across 7 bases. J was trimmed by 2 bases and V by 5 bases; bases with no gene match: 24. The CDR3 is 21 residues long. Germline V lookup: CDR1 MDHEN, CDR2 SYDVKM. CDR3 DNA sequence: TGTGCCAGCAGTCCCCGCCTCTTTGAGCGGGGCCCTCAACGGTCCAAAAACATTCAGTACTTC. Translated: CASSPRLFERGPQRSKNIQYF.

This sequence joins TRBV2 and TRBJ2-2; 7 bases line up with TRBD2. Germline V gives CDR1 SNHLY, CDR2 FYNNEI. The CDR3 contains 17 residues. V gave up 5 bases and J gave up 1 base; unmatched junction bases: 10. CDR3 sequence (DNA): TGTGCCAGCAGTACCCTCAGGGCTAGCGGGAACACCGGGGAGCTGTTTTTT. Protein product: CASSTLRASGNTGELFF.

V gene TRBV4-2 combines with J gene TRBJ2-7; D is perhaps TRBD2 (6 bases). With 6 bases removed from V and 2 bases from J, the gap between germline ends came to 14 bases. Germline V gene data show CDR1 as LGHNA and CDR2 as YNFKEQ. This CDR3 spans 14 amino acids. The CDR3 coding sequence is TGTGCCAGCAGTCGCGGGACTCGAACCTACGAGCAGTACTTC. Protein sequence: CASSRGTRTYEQYF.

The chain uses TRBV29-1 and TRBJ2-5, with 7 bases matching TRBD1. Trimming at V came to 6 bases and at J to 6 bases, leaving 10 bases not matched to a gene. Germline V gene sequence: CDR1 SQVTM, CDR2 ANQGSEA. The CDR3 is 13 amino acids. CDR3 sequence: CSVDHRGRKTQYF. In DNA, the CDR3 is TGCAGCGTAGACCACAGGGGACGGAAGACCCAGTACTTC.

The J gene is TRBJ2-7, the V gene TRBV30; 7 positions agree with TRBD2. Germline CDR1 GTSNPN, CDR2 SVGIG (reference sequence). Germline trimming cut 3 bases from V and 4 bases from J; bases unmatched to any gene: 9. This CDR3 spans 14 amino acids. CDR3 loop: CAWRFAGDLYEQYF. The CDR3 nucleotides are TGTGCCTGGAGGTTTGCGGGAGATCTTTACGAGCAGTACTTC.

In its sample, this clone was seen once. Different DNA sequences within this sample yield the same CDR3. This chain links TRBV5-6 with TRBJ1-1; D is perhaps TRBD1 (5 bases). The V gene lost 7 bases and the J gene lost 4 bases, with 14 bases spanning the gap. Germline V lookup: CDR1 SGHDT, CDR2 YYEEEE. CDR3 length equals 13 residues. The CDR3 here is CASRRATATEAFF. The CDR3 DNA reads as TGTGCCAGCCGGAGAGCGACAGCCACTGAAGCTTTCTTT.

This chain joins TRBV7-6 and TRBJ2-2; D uncertain. CDR1 is SGHVS and CDR2 is FNYEAQ in the germline V gene. This CDR3 is built from 15 residues. Trimming took off 0 bases at V and 8 bases at J, with 13 bases between the two ends. The CDR3 is CASSLAGSTAGELFF. The CDR3 DNA follows: TGTGCCAGCAGCTTAGCGGGCAGCACGGCGGGGGAGCTGTTTTTT.

V usage is TRBV4-1 and J usage is TRBJ2-5; D is undetermined. V gave up 1 base and J gave up 1 base, with 13 bases separating them. Germline CDR1 and CDR2: MGHRA and YSYEKL. The CDR3 spans 16 residues. The CDR3 bases are TGCGCCAGCAGCCAAGGGGTTTCGGCGCGCCAAGAGACCCAGTACTTC. Its translation: CASSQGVSARQETQYF.

The rearrangement uses TRBV2 and TRBJ2-7; 10 positions agree with TRBD2. CDR3 length: 12 amino acids. Germline V gene data show CDR1 as SNHLY and CDR2 as FYNNEI. Unmatched junction bases numbered 3, after V lost 7 bases and J lost 6 bases. The CDR3, as DNA: TGTGCCAGCACGCTAGCGGGAGTCGAGCAGTACTTC. Its protein is CASTLAGVEQYF.

The rearrangement links TRBV18 to TRBJ1-1; 7 nucleotides line up with TRBD1. The length of the CDR3 is 18 residues. Germline CDR1 reads KGHSH; CDR2 reads LQKENI. V shed 6 bases, J shed 5 bases, and the junction held 21 bases outside the gene matches. CDR3 nucleotide sequence: TGTGCCAGCTCCCCCGAGGGGGCGTCAGGGGGGACCCGGACTGAAGCTTTCTTT. This translates into CASSPEGASGGTRTEAFF.

The rearrangement links TRBV18 to TRBJ2-4; D possibly corresponds to TRBD2 (5 bases). V lost 0 bases to trimming and J lost 8 bases, with 8 bases between them. The length of the CDR3 is 13 residues. Germline V gene lookup returns CDR1 KGHSH and CDR2 LQKENI. CDR3 in DNA: TGTGCCAGCTCACCACCCCAGGAGGACATTCAGTACTTC. Its protein is CASSPPQEDIQYF.

This chain links TRBV2 with TRBJ2-3; the match to TRBD1 covers 7 bases. Looked up from germline, CDR1 is SNHLY and CDR2 is FYNNEI. CDR3 size: 14 residues. Germline trimming cut 6 bases from V and 0 bases from J; bases unmatched to any gene: 3. The CDR3 here is CASSGTVSTDTQYF. In nucleotides, the CDR3 is TGTGCCAGCAGCGGGACAGTTAGCACAGATACGCAGTATTTT.

The chain recombines TRBV7-2 with TRBJ2-2, with D unclear. Trimming removed 4 bases at V and 2 bases at J, with 11 bases between. The CDR3 is made up of 15 amino acids. CDR1 and CDR2 (germline): SGHTA, FQGNSA. CDR3: CASSSRVGNTGELFF. DNA for the CDR3: TGTGCCAGCAGCTCTAGGGTCGGTAACACCGGGGAGCTGTTTTTT.

The chain links TRBV27 to TRBJ1-2; 8 positions agree with TRBD1. The germline V gene encodes CDR1 MNHEY and CDR2 SMNVEV (reference sequence). CDR3 length equals 14 residues. V dropped 8 bases and J dropped 8; count of bases not matched to a gene: 13. Written as DNA, the CDR3 is TGTGCCAGCGGAAACCGCGCCGGACAGGGCGGCTACACCTTC. It translates to CASGNRAGQGGYTF.

The genes are TRBV2 and TRBJ2-3, with a possible D match to TRBD2 (5 bases). Germline values: CDR1 SNHLY, CDR2 FYNNEI. Trimming removed 7 bases at V and 10 bases at J, with 15 bases between. The CDR3 has 12 amino acids. Here the CDR3 reads CASTSIEVAQYF. CDR3 DNA sequence: TGTGCCAGCACTAGCATCGAAGTTGCGCAGTATTTT.

This chain connects TRBV5-1 to TRBJ2-2; possible D gene TRBD1, 5 bases. The V gene's germline CDR1 is SGHRS and CDR2 YFSETQ. Trimming left V 0 bases short and J 5 bases short, with 11 bases between. The CDR3 consists of 15 residues. In DNA, the CDR3 is TGCGCCAGCAGCTTGGCCGCAGGGCCAACCGGGGAGCTGTTTTTT. It codes for CASSLAAGPTGELFF.

This sequence joins TRBV5-4 and TRBJ2-3, with TRBD2 matching over 9 bases. This CDR3 is built from 15 residues. CDR1 and CDR2 from the germline V gene are SGHNT and YYREEE (reference sequence). J gave up 6 bases and V 2 bases, and 7 bases lay outside the gene matches. CDR3 region: CASSLGVAGADTQYF. The CDR3 DNA is TGTGCCAGCAGCTTAGGGGTAGCGGGAGCCGATACGCAGTATTTT.

The chain joins TRBV6-1 to TRBJ2-6, with D possibly matching TRBD1 (6 bases). Trimming took off 2 bases at V and 17 bases at J, with 16 bases between the two ends. The CDR3 totals 13 residues. The germline CDR1 and CDR2 sequences are MNHNS and SASEGT. The CDR3 sequence: CASSEWYQGTLTF. Written as DNA, the CDR3 is TGTGCCAGCAGTGAATGGTACCAGGGGACCTTGACTTTC.

This clone was recorded a few times. The same CDR3 arises from other DNA sequences in this sample as well. The rearrangement links TRBV18 to TRBJ1-2; 7 positions match TRBD1. In germline, CDR1 is KGHSH, CDR2 LQKENI. CDR3 length equals 13 residues. V lost 2 bases and J lost 3; bases outside the gene matches: 0. DNA of the CDR3: TGTGCCAGCTCACCAGACAGGGACTATGGCTACACCTTC. Protein sequence: CASSPDRDYGYTF.

The chain couples TRBV30 to TRBJ2-7; TRBD1 matches at 7 bases. Germline CDR1 reads GTSNPN; CDR2 reads SVGIG (reference sequence). V lost 3 bases, J lost 3 bases, and 11 bases stayed unmatched. This CDR3 has 15 residues. This chain's CDR3 is CAWSGPTGLGYEQYF. The DNA for the CDR3 is TGTGCCTGGAGCGGTCCGACAGGGCTCGGCTACGAGCAGTACTTC.

The chain employs TRBV7-6 and TRBJ2-7; TRBD2 matches at 7 bases. The V gene end was trimmed by 6 bases and the J gene end by 3 bases; junction bases not matched to a gene: 11. CDR1 and CDR2 (germline): SGHVS, FNYEAQ. The CDR3 spans 15 residues. CDR3 in DNA: TGTGCCAGCAGGGGAGCGGGGCCTACCCGCTACGAGCAGTACTTC. Its translation is CASRGAGPTRYEQYF.

The V gene is TRBV10-3, the J gene TRBJ2-3; D is uncertain. The CDR3 length is 14 residues. Germline CDR1 and CDR2: ENHRY and SYGVKD. Trimming removed 0 bases from V and 5 bases from J, with 9 bases in between. The CDR3: CAISESKVGDTQYF. The CDR3 DNA sequence: TGTGCCATCAGTGAGTCGAAGGTCGGAGATACGCAGTATTTT.

The chain joins TRBV19 to TRBJ1-2, with TRBD1 matching 11 bases. The germline V gene has CDR1 LNHDA and CDR2 SQIVND (reference sequence). This CDR3 has 16 amino acids. Trimming removed 5 bases from V and 5 bases from J; junction bases left unmatched: 10. The CDR3 region has the DNA TGTGCCAGTAGTCTCATTACCGGGACAGGGGGTTATGGCTACACCTTC. Encoded protein: CASSLITGTGGYGYTF.

The CDR3 loop reads CASRPMSLARYGYTF. For the CDR3, the DNA is TGTGCCAGCAGACCGATGAGCCTAGCACGATATGGCTACACCTTC. This chain joins TRBV6-6 and TRBJ1-2, with D uncertain. V shed 6 bases and J shed 5 bases, with 19 bases lying between them. This CDR3 region has 15 residues. Germline V gene lookup returns CDR1 MNHNY and CDR2 SVGAGI (reference sequence).